The text below deals with one TCR beta chain. The antigen remains undetermined. This entry belongs to a study of shared clonotypes between healthy human individuals. General study results and limits: Limitation of the genetic and exposure-history diversity represented came from the few donors.

Germline lookup yields CDR1 MNHNY and CDR2 SVGAGI (reference sequence). CDR3 length equals 14 residues. Trimming at V came to 7 bases and at J to 1 base, leaving 4 bases not matched to a gene. Clones were read by immunoSEQ multiplex PCR, and TCRdb kept only the in-frame ones, dropping some. The repertoire consists of under 700,000 clones, with 85% to 95% occurring once and the leading ten covering approximately 0.11%. Naive CD8 populations comprised CD45RO-negative cells positively selected for CCR7, excluding terminally differentiated effector memory CD45RA+ cells. The sample consisted of naive CD8+ T cells sorted from blood. This chain connects TRBV6-6 to TRBJ2-5; TRBD2 matches 9 bases. The receptor's source is a woman in her 30s in good health. The CDR3 DNA reads TGTGCCAGCACTCAGACTAGCGGCCAAGAGACCCAGTACTTC. This encodes CASTQTSGQETQYF.